One and the same sample provided the 8 T cell receptor beta chains below, sequenced in a study of cytomegalovirus exposure and HLA in healthy donors (dated by TCRdb to the late 2010s). Preparation of the library involved the immunoSEQ multiplex PCR assay. A mixture of 60 forward primers for TCR Vbeta segments and 13 reverse primers for TCR Jbeta segments was used in the multiplex PCR. Imported from immuneACCESS, the table was reduced by TCRdb to in-frame sequences with V and J called. These copies leave out some clones; in studies compared against another copy, an unresolved V gene accounts for under half, and the cause of the remainder is not known. For this sample there are around 100,000 clones; 9.5% to 13% appear just once. Jointly, the top ten make up roughly 5% of the sample. The sample was PBMCs. These receptors all come from a man in his forties in good health and CMV-seropositive.

This chain joins TRBV5-1 and TRBJ2-5; 8 nucleotides match TRBD2. After removal of 3 bases from V and 2 bases from J, the junction contained 9 bases not matched to a gene. Germline V gives CDR1 SGHRS, CDR2 YFSETQ. The CDR3 contains 16 residues. The CDR3 coding sequence is TGCGCCAGCAGCTCCCCCGCGGGAGGAGGGCAAGAGACCCAGTACTTC. It is translated as CASSSPAGGGQETQYF.

This clone was counted many times. The rearrangement joins TRBV28 to TRBJ2-1, with TRBD2 as a possible D gene (6 bases). Germline lookup yields CDR1 MDHEN and CDR2 SYDVKM. V lost 5 bases to trimming and J lost 3 bases, with 14 bases between them. CDR3 length: 15 residues. The CDR3 sequence is CASSPPGLIYNEQFF. The CDR3 DNA is TGTGCCAGCAGTCCCCCGGGACTGATCTACAATGAGCAGTTCTTC.

The chain uses TRBV9 and TRBJ2-2; 12 bases agree with TRBD2. The length of the CDR3 is 16 residues. Looked up from germline, CDR1 is SGDLS and CDR2 is YYNGEE. V lost 4 bases and J lost 1; bases outside the gene matches: 2. CDR3 coding DNA: TGTGCCAGCAGCCGGACTAGCGGGGAGAACACCGGGGAGCTGTTTTTT. Translated, it gives CASSRTSGENTGELFF.

This clone was counted only a few times. V and J are TRBV5-6 and TRBJ2-7, with 9 bases identical to TRBD2. Germline V gene sequence: CDR1 SGHDT, CDR2 YYEEEE. After removal of 4 bases from V and 3 bases from J, the junction contained 2 bases not matched to a gene. The CDR3 consists of 13 residues. DNA for the CDR3: TGTGCCAGCAGCCAGACTAGCGGCTACGAGCAGTACTTC. It yields the protein CASSQTSGYEQYF. The full variable domain, completed using reference TRBV5-6 and TRBJ2-7, is DAGVTQSPTHLIKTRGQQVTLRCSPKSGHDTVSWYQQALGQGPQFIFQYYEEEERQRGNFPDRFSGHQFPNYSSELNVNALLLGDSALYLCASSQTSGYEQYFGPGTRLTVT.

The rearrangement links TRBV4-3 to TRBJ2-2; 14 bases are shared with TRBD2. This CDR3 spans 17 amino acids. Trimming cost V 4 bases and J 5 bases; bases outside gene matches: 6. CDR1 is LGHNA, CDR2 YSLEER, per germline. The CDR3 protein is CASSRRLAGGETGELFF. The CDR3 DNA reads TGCGCCAGCAGCCGAAGACTAGCGGGAGGGGAGACCGGGGAGCTGTTTTTT.

The V and J genes are TRBV15 and TRBJ1-2, with D possibly matching TRBD1 (6 bases). The V gene lost 5 bases and the J gene lost 7 bases, with 11 bases spanning the gap. CDR1 is LNHNV and CDR2 is YYDKDF in the germline V gene (reference sequence). The CDR3 runs to 12 residues. This CDR3 reads CATSPEGVGYTF. For the CDR3, the DNA is TGTGCCACCAGCCCTGAGGGGGTTGGCTACACCTTC. Drawing the rest from reference TRBV15 and TRBJ1-2, the complete variable domain is DAMVIQNPRYQVTQFGKPVTLSCSQTLNHNVMYWYQQKSSQAPKLLFHYYDKDFNNEADTPDNFQSRRPNTSFCFLDIRSPGLGDTAMYLCATSPEGVGYTFGSGTRLTVV.

CDR3 bases: TGCGCCAGCAGCCAAGAGACGGGTGAGCAGTTCTTC. This encodes CASSQETGEQFF. The chain carries TRBV4-3 and TRBJ2-1, with D unresolved. V shed 0 bases and J shed 9 bases, with 6 bases lying between them. Germline values: CDR1 LGHNA, CDR2 YSLEER. The CDR3 is 12 residues long.

This clone was picked up a small number of times. The J gene is TRBJ1-1, the V gene TRBV7-6, with a tentative D call TRBD1 (6 bases). The germline V gene has CDR1 SGHVS and CDR2 FNYEAQ. The V and J ends lost 5 bases and 7 bases respectively, with 14 bases between them. The CDR3 is 13 amino acids. CDR3 DNA: TGTGCCAGCAGCCTCAGGGGTCGAGGTGAAGCTTTCTTT. It yields the protein CASSLRGRGEAFF.